This entry lists 21 T cell receptor beta chains sequenced from one sample in a study of blood T cell repertoires in COVID-19. Profiling relied on immunoSEQ multiplex PCR, and the TCRdb table lists in-frame clones only, not all of them. The sample holds 150,000 or so clones; roughly 87% are singletons and the top ten take 5%. Sequenced input: peripheral blood. These receptors were collected from a human donor in a cohort sampled during active COVID-19.

The chain employs TRBV9 and TRBJ2-5, with 15 bases aligning to TRBD2. CDR1 SGDLS and CDR2 YYNGEE come from the germline V gene. This CDR3 contains 17 residues. V lost 0 bases, J lost 2 bases, and 2 bases stayed unmatched. The CDR3 DNA sequence: TGTGCCAGCAGCGTAGCCGGACTAGCGGGGGGGCAAGAGACCCAGTACTTC. Protein product: CASSVAGLAGGQETQYF.

The V call is TRBV11-2, the J call TRBJ2-7; the D gene is possibly TRBD2 (5 bases). CDR3 length: 15 amino acids. Germline assignment: CDR1 SGHAT and CDR2 FQNNGV. V was shortened by 3 bases and J by 0 bases, with 12 bases between the two germline ends. CDR3 residues: CASSLEAHSSYEQYF. The CDR3 DNA is TGTGCCAGCAGCTTGGAGGCACACAGCTCCTACGAGCAGTACTTC.

This rearrangement joins TRBV5-1 to TRBJ2-2, with TRBD2 matching over 14 bases. CDR3 length: 17 amino acids. From germline, CDR1 is SGHRS and CDR2 YFSETQ. With V trimmed by 3 bases and J by 0 bases, 1 base remained unmatched. The CDR3 spells CASSSTSGGANTGELFF. CDR3 bases: TGCGCCAGCAGCTCGACTAGCGGGGGGGCGAACACCGGGGAGCTGTTTTTT.

The chain carries TRBV27 and TRBJ2-4, with D hard to call. CDR1 is MNHEY and CDR2 is SMNVEV in the germline V gene (reference sequence). This CDR3 spans 15 amino acids. Between the trimmed V and J ends, which lost 2 bases and 0 bases, there was a span of 8 bases. The CDR3 reads CASSLDILAKNIQYF. For the CDR3, the DNA is TGTGCCAGCAGTTTAGACATTTTAGCCAAAAACATTCAGTACTTC.

The rearrangement links TRBV13 to TRBJ2-7, with 9 bases aligning to TRBD1. Losses at the gene ends were 5 bases for V and 2 bases for J; bases not matched to a gene: 4. The germline V gene encodes CDR1 PRHDT and CDR2 FYEKMQ (reference sequence). This CDR3 is 14 amino acids long. The CDR3, as DNA: TGTGCCAGCAGCCGGACAGGGGAGACCTACGAGCAGTACTTC. Amino acids: CASSRTGETYEQYF.

V usage is TRBV4-3 and J usage is TRBJ1-3; perhaps TRBD1 as D (5 bases). This CDR3 is 16 amino acids long. The V end lost 3 bases, the J end lost 3 bases, and 15 bases lay between the germline ends. Germline lookup yields CDR1 LGHNA and CDR2 YSLEER. Here the CDR3 DNA reads TGCGCCAGCAGCCAGGACACCCCTCAGGGTGGAAACACCATATATTTT. This encodes CASSQDTPQGGNTIYF.

The chain links TRBV7-9 to TRBJ1-1, with D perhaps matching TRBD1 (5 bases). The germline V gene encodes CDR1 SEHNR and CDR2 FQNEAQ (reference sequence). V shed 1 base and J shed 2 bases, with 11 bases lying between them. The CDR3 spans 15 residues. Here the CDR3 reads CASSLVGGTNTEAFF. The CDR3, as DNA: TGTGCCAGCAGCTTAGTCGGGGGAACAAACACTGAAGCTTTCTTT.

The V call is TRBV6-5, the J call TRBJ2-3; 15 bases line up with TRBD2. The CDR3 spans 15 residues. Trimming at V came to 7 bases and at J to 5 bases, leaving 4 bases not matched to a gene. Germline V lookup: CDR1 MNHEY, CDR2 SVGAGI. For the CDR3, the DNA is TGTGCCAGCATCGGACTAGCGGGAGGGAAAGATACGCAGTATTTT. It translates to CASIGLAGGKDTQYF.

The chain links TRBV5-6 to TRBJ2-7; TRBD2 aligns across 7 bases. Germline V gives CDR1 SGHDT, CDR2 YYEEEE. The CDR3 loop spans 12 amino acids. V shed 4 bases and J 5 bases; nucleotides not matched to a gene: 3. CDR3 DNA: TGTGCCAGCAGCACACTAGCGAACGAGCAGTACTTC. Translation: CASSTLANEQYF.

This clone was counted a single time. The gene calls are TRBV2 and TRBJ2-3, with a weak D call TRBD2 (5 bases). Germline values: CDR1 SNHLY, CDR2 FYNNEI. V lost 8 bases, J lost 4 bases, and 13 bases lay in between. CDR3 size: 13 residues. The CDR3 DNA sequence: TGTGCCAGCGCTATGGGAGCGGCAGATACGCAGTATTTT. Its translation: CASAMGAADTQYF.

The J gene is TRBJ1-2, the V gene TRBV24-1; no reliable D call. Trimming removed 5 bases from V and 4 bases from J, with 19 bases in between. Germline CDR1 reads KGHDR; CDR2 reads SFDVKD. The CDR3 is 16 amino acids. The CDR3 loop reads CATSALTEGRIYGYTF. In nucleotides, the CDR3 is TGTGCCACCAGTGCTCTCACCGAGGGCAGGATCTATGGCTACACCTTC.

The chain has TRBV5-5 and TRBJ2-1; 8 nucleotides agree with TRBD2. CDR1 and CDR2 from the germline V gene are SGHKS and YYEKEE (reference sequence). There are 15 residues in the CDR3. J lost 9 bases, V lost 0 bases, and 8 bases had no gene match. CDR3 coding DNA: TGTGCCAGCAGCTTGGTCCCTAGCGGGTGGGGTGAGCAGTTCTTC. It specifies CASSLVPSGWGEQFF.

J is TRBJ1-1 and V is TRBV3-1 (or the pseudogene TRBV3-2); 8 bases are shared with TRBD1. Germline-derived CDR1 and CDR2 are LGHDT and YNNKEL (reference sequence). This CDR3 is built from 13 residues. Losses at the gene ends were 0 bases for V and 11 bases for J; bases not matched to a gene: 5. For the CDR3, the DNA is TGTGCCAGCAGCCAAGACCGGACAGGGTCGGCTTTCTTT. It specifies CASSQDRTGSAFF.

The chain combines TRBV5-1 with TRBJ2-6, with TRBD1 matching over 12 bases. CDR3 size: 18 residues. After removal of 2 bases from V and 1 base from J, the junction contained 4 bases not matched to a gene. CDR1 SGHRS and CDR2 YFSETQ come from the germline V gene. CDR3 DNA: TGCGCCAGCAGCTTCGGGACAGGGGGCGCATCTGGGGCCAACGTCCTGACTTTC. Protein sequence: CASSFGTGGASGANVLTF.

Concerning this clone itself: The sample contains more than one DNA sequence encoding this CDR3. The rearrangement links TRBV4-3 to TRBJ1-6; the D is unclear. Trimming took off 0 bases at V and 6 bases at J, with 6 bases between the two ends. The CDR3 spans 14 residues. The germline gives CDR1 LGHNA, CDR2 YSLEER. The CDR3 spells CASSQEPGNSPLHF. In nucleotides, the CDR3 is TGCGCCAGCAGCCAAGAACCGGGTAATTCACCCCTCCACTTT.

This clone came up once. V gene TRBV11-3 combines with J gene TRBJ2-6; unclear D gene. Germline CDR1 and CDR2: SGHNT and YENEEA. The CDR3 runs to 17 residues. Deletions cut 7 bases from V and 2 bases from J, with 18 bases between. Here the CDR3 reads CASIGTVALTGANVLTF. CDR3 in DNA: TGTGCCAGCATCGGTACAGTGGCGTTGACTGGGGCCAACGTCCTGACTTTC.

The rearrangement uses TRBV6-5 and TRBJ2-5; D may be TRBD1 (6 bases). The germline gives CDR1 MNHEY, CDR2 SVGAGI. This CDR3 is 13 amino acids long. Trimming shortened V by 5 bases and J by 5 bases, and 12 bases separated the two germline ends. CDR3 in amino acids: CASSTQGRETQYF. The CDR3 nucleotides are TGTGCCAGCAGTACACAGGGTAGGGAGACCCAGTACTTC.

The gene calls are TRBV28 and TRBJ1-3; D unresolved. V was clipped by 3 bases and J by 2 bases, with 8 bases between them. Germline CDR1 is MDHEN and CDR2 is SYDVKM. This CDR3 contains 14 residues. The chain's CDR3 is CASSLGQAGNTIYF. The CDR3 DNA follows: TGTGCCAGCAGTTTGGGTCAGGCTGGAAACACCATATATTTT.

The rearrangement joins TRBV6-2 or TRBV6-3 to TRBJ1-1, with TRBD1 as a possible D gene (6 bases). This CDR3 has 14 residues. Trimming took 5 bases from V and 3 from J, leaving 13 bases between them. In germline, CDR1 is MNHEY, CDR2 SVGEGT. The CDR3 nucleotides read TGTGCCAGCAGTCGACACCAGGGGTACACTGAAGCTTTCTTT. It translates to CASSRHQGYTEAFF.

The genes are TRBV7-3 and TRBJ2-2; tentative D call: TRBD1 (5 bases). V lost 9 bases and J 4 bases, leaving 12 bases between the germline ends. Germline assignment: CDR1 SGHTA and CDR2 FQGTGA. The CDR3 covers 13 residues. The CDR3 reads CASTSQVTGELFF. The CDR3 DNA reads TGTGCCAGTACGTCACAGGTCACCGGGGAGCTGTTTTTT.

The count of this clone is one. The chain recombines TRBV4-1 with TRBJ2-5; weak D call: TRBD2 (6 bases). Germline loops: CDR1 MGHRA, CDR2 YSYEKL. The V and J ends lost 0 bases and 2 bases respectively, with 13 bases between them. The CDR3 runs 16 residues. The CDR3 here is CASSQDGAREQETQYF. The DNA for the CDR3 is TGCGCCAGCAGCCAAGATGGGGCACGGGAGCAAGAGACCCAGTACTTC.